This record looks at one TCR beta chain sequence and its context. Primers: 60 Vbeta forward and 13 Jbeta reverse. Profiled with immunoSEQ multiplex PCR; TCRdb holds only in-frame clones, not every one. This sample yields about 150,000 clones, of which about 66% are seen a single time; under 2% belongs to the top ten. This sample is part of a study of cytomegalovirus exposure and HLA in healthy donors. This clonotype was sampled from a human donor in good health. What was sequenced was PBMCs.

DNA of the CDR3: TGCGCCAGCAGCTTGGGCGGTCTAGCGGAACAAGAGACCCAGTACTTC. Encoded protein: CASSLGGLAEQETQYF. The chain has TRBV5-1 and TRBJ2-5; 7 bases are a match to TRBD2. The CDR3 contains 16 residues. CDR1 and CDR2 (germline): SGHRS, YFSETQ. Trimming at V came to 0 bases and at J to 2 bases, leaving 7 bases not matched to a gene.